This TCR beta chain appears in the sequencing data of a study of vaccination and CD4 T cells after COVID-19. Study-wide context: Collection of post-vaccine samples followed dose two by a median around 72 days, spanning a range of 14 to 241.

CDR1 is SQVTM and CDR2 is ANQGSEA in the germline V gene. Germline trimming cut 5 bases from V and 4 bases from J; bases unmatched to any gene: 2. The length of the CDR3 is 13 residues. The Oncomine TCR Beta short-read assay generated sequence data from the DNA of cultured CD4+ T cells. After culture, CD4+ T cells served as the source for genomic DNA extraction. TCRdb re-derived calls from the PCR reads in MiXCR, one entry per CDR3 protein. Seen here are approximately 14,000 distinct CDR3 sequences, under 30% observed once, and the top ten hold under 20%. Treatment reported: roughly 11-day PBMC culture with coronavirus spike peptide pools or control peptides (ViraFEST assay). Note on this clonotype: Antigen: not known.

The chain links TRBV29-1 to TRBJ1-6, with 7 bases aligning to TRBD1. The clonotype originates from a human donor with COVID-19. Sequences were obtained from cultured CD4+ T cells from blood. The CDR3 protein is CSVTQGYNSPLHF. CDR3 DNA: TGCAGCGTTACACAGGGGTATAATTCACCCCTCCACTTT.